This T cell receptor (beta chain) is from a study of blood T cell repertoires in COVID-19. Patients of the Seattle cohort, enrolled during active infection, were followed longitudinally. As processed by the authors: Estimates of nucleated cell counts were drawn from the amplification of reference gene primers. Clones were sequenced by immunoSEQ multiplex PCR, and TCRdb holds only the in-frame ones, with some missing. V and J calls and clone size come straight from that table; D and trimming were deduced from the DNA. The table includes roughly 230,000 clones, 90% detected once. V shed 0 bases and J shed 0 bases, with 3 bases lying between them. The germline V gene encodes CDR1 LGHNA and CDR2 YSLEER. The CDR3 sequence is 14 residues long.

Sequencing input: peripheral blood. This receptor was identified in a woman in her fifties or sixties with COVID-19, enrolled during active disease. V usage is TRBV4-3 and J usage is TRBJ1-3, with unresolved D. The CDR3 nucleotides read TGCGCCAGCAGCCAAGACAACTCTGGAAACACCATATATTTT. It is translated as CASSQDNSGNTIYF.